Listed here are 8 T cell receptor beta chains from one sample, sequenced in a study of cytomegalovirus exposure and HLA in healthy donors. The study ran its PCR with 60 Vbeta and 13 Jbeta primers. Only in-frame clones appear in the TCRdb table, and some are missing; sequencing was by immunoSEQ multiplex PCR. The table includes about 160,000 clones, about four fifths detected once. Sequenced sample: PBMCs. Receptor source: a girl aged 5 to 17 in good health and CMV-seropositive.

CDR3 DNA sequence: TGTGCCAGCAGCCTGATGGGAGAGAACACTGAAGCTTTCTTT. As protein: CASSLMGENTEAFF. The V and J genes are TRBV5-8 and TRBJ1-1; D call uncertain. The CDR3 runs 14 residues. Germline V CDR1 and CDR2: SGHTS, YDEGEE. Trimming removed 4 bases from V and 1 base from J, with 11 bases in between.

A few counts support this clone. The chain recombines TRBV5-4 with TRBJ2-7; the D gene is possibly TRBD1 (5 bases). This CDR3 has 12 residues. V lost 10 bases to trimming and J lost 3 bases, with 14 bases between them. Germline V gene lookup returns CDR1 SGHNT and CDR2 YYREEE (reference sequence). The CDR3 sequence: CAPEGANYEQYF. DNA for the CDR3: TGTGCCCCGGAAGGGGCGAACTACGAGCAGTACTTC.

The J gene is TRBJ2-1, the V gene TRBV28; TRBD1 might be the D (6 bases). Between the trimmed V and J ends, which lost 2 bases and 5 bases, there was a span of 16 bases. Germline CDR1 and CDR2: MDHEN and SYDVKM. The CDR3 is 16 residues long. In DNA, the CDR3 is TGTGCCAGCAGTTTACGAACAGGGCGCCCAAACAATGAGCAGTTCTTC. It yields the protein CASSLRTGRPNNEQFF. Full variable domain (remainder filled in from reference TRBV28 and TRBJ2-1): DVKVTQSSRYLVKRTGEKVFLECVQDMDHENMFWYRQDPGLGLRLIYFSYDVKMKEKGDIPEGYSVSREKKERFSLILESASTNQTSMYLCASSLRTGRPNNEQFFGPGTRLTVL.

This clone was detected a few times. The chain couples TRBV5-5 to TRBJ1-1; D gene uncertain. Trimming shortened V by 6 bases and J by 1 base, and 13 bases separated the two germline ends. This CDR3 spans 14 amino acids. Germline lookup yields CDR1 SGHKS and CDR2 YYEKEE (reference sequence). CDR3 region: CASTRLAANTEAFF. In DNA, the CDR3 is TGTGCCAGCACCCGACTTGCGGCGAACACTGAAGCTTTCTTT.

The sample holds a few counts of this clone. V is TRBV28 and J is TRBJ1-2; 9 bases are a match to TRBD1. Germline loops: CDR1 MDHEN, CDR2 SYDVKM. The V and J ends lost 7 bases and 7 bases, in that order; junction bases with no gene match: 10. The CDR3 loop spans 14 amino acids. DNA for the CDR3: TGTGCCAGCATCGAACCGGGACAGGGCCGTGGCTACACCTTC. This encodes CASIEPGQGRGYTF.

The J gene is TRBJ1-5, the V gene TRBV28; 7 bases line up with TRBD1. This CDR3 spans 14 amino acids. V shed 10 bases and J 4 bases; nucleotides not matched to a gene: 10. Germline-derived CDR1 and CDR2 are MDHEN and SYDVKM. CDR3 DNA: TGTGCCATAAGCCTTCAGGGGGGAAATCAGCCCCAGCATTTT. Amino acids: CAISLQGGNQPQHF.

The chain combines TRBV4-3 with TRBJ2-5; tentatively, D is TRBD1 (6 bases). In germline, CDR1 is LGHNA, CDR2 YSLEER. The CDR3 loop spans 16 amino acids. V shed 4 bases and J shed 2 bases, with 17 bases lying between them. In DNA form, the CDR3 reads TGCGCCAGCAGCCGCCGCCATCAGGGGATTCAAGAGACCCAGTACTTC. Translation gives CASSRRHQGIQETQYF.

CDR3 sequence reads: CASSLRTHNPYEQYF. DNA of the CDR3: TGTGCCAGCAGCTTACGAACACACAACCCCTACGAGCAGTACTTC. V usage is TRBV11-2 and J usage is TRBJ2-7; D unclear. V was pared by 2 bases and J by 2 bases, with 13 bases between. The CDR3 is 15 amino acids. Germline assignment: CDR1 SGHAT and CDR2 FQNNGV.